A single sample is the source of the 25 T cell receptor beta chains below, sequenced in a study of T cell changes during pregnancy in multiple sclerosis. The protocol was immunoSEQ multiplex PCR, while the TCRdb copy is restricted to in-frame clones and leaves out a portion. The data hold approximately 51,000 clones, with around 94% observed a single time. The sample was CD4+ T cells from peripheral blood mononuclear cells, taken in the second trimester of pregnancy. The receptors here all came from a female donor with multiple sclerosis, enrolled in a pregnancy study.

The chain uses TRBV5-4 and TRBJ1-1; a weak D match, TRBD1 (6 bases). The CDR3 spans 20 residues. V was pared by 0 bases and J by 1 base, with 25 bases between. CDR1 is SGHNT, CDR2 YYREEE, per germline (reference sequence). CDR3 in DNA: TGTGCCAGCAGCTTGGGGTTTGTGGGTAGGGGGAGGGCGGCGAACACTGAAGCTTTCTTT. This sequence encodes CASSLGFVGRGRAANTEAFF.

This clone has only a few counts. The CDR3 DNA reads as TGTGCCAGCAGCCGAGGACTAGCGGGGGAAGAGACCCAGTACTTC. It is translated as CASSRGLAGEETQYF. V is TRBV2 and J is TRBJ2-5; TRBD2 aligns across 13 bases. V lost 6 bases to trimming and J lost 3 bases; unmatched junction nucleotides: 4. CDR1 is SNHLY and CDR2 is FYNNEI in the germline V gene. This CDR3 comprises 15 residues. Full variable domain (outside the CDR3, taken from reference TRBV2 and TRBJ2-5): EPEVTQTPSHQVTQMGQEVILRCVPISNHLYFYWYRQILGQKVEFLVSFYNNEISEKSEIFDDQFSVERPDGSNFTLKIRSTKLEDSAMYFCASSRGLAGEETQYFGPGTRLLVL.

The chain carries TRBV30 and TRBJ1-6; a weak D match, TRBD1 (6 bases). CDR1 is GTSNPN and CDR2 is SVGIG in the germline V gene (reference sequence). The V and J ends lost 0 bases and 7 bases respectively, with 16 bases between them. CDR3 length equals 16 residues. The CDR3 bases are TGTGCCTGGAGTGTACTGGGAGGGGGAGGGAATTCACCCCTCCACTTT. Translation: CAWSVLGGGGNSPLHF.

In this sample, this clone turned up once. This chain links TRBV7-9 with TRBJ1-1; no reliable D call. Germline CDR1 is SEHNR and CDR2 is FQNEAQ (reference sequence). V was trimmed by 3 bases and J by 4 bases, leaving 12 bases between them. The CDR3 length is 14 residues. The CDR3, as DNA: TGTGCCAGCAGCTTTACGATCGGGTTCACTGAAGCTTTCTTT. Residues: CASSFTIGFTEAFF.

This chain links TRBV6-1 with TRBJ1-4; unclear D gene. V was cut by 11 bases and J by 14 bases, with 27 bases left in between. This CDR3 has 14 residues. Germline-derived CDR1 and CDR2 are MNHNS and SASEGT. This CDR3 reads CAVKGGQSMVNLFF. CDR3 nucleotide sequence: TGTGCCGTGAAAGGTGGGCAATCCATGGTGAATCTGTTTTTT.

This clone was observed a handful of times. V is TRBV19 and J is TRBJ1-1; no definite D call. Trimming removed 3 bases from V and 5 bases from J, with 13 bases in between. The CDR3 is 14 residues long. The germline V gene has CDR1 LNHDA and CDR2 SQIVND (reference sequence). CDR3 amino acids: CASSIQAAGTEAFF. The CDR3 nucleotides are TGTGCCAGTAGTATCCAAGCCGCGGGGACTGAAGCTTTCTTT.

This rearrangement joins TRBV15 to TRBJ2-2, with TRBD2 as a possible D gene (5 bases). V dropped 1 base and J dropped 4 bases, with 13 bases sitting between them. The CDR3 spans 16 residues. Germline assignment: CDR1 LNHNV and CDR2 YYDKDF (reference sequence). The CDR3 DNA reads TGTGCCACCAGCAGAGTACGAGGGATCATCACCGGGGAGCTGTTTTTT. It codes for CATSRVRGIITGELFF. Full variable domain (missing parts from reference TRBV15 and TRBJ2-2): DAMVIQNPRYQVTQFGKPVTLSCSQTLNHNVMYWYQQKSSQAPKLLFHYYDKDFNNEADTPDNFQSRRPNTSFCFLDIRSPGLGDTAMYLCATSRVRGIITGELFFGEGSRLTVL.

The chain recombines TRBV4-3 with TRBJ1-5; D possibly corresponds to TRBD1 (5 bases). Germline V CDR1 and CDR2: LGHNA, YSLEER. The CDR3 sequence is 15 residues long. V gave up 0 bases and J gave up 0 bases, with 6 bases separating them. The CDR3 DNA is TGCGCCAGCAGCCAAGACGACAGTAGCAATCAGCCCCAGCATTTT. Translating it yields CASSQDDSSNQPQHF.

The chain uses TRBV7-3 and TRBJ1-1; no reliable D call. This CDR3 has 14 residues. Per germline, CDR1 SGHTA and CDR2 FQGTGA. V lost 2 bases, J lost 0 bases, and 7 bases lay in between. Here the CDR3 DNA reads TGTGCCAGCAGCTTACAGAGGATGAACACTGAAGCTTTCTTT. This sequence encodes CASSLQRMNTEAFF.

The V and J genes are TRBV5-1 and TRBJ1-2, with TRBD1 matching over 11 bases. V was clipped by 0 bases and J by 6 bases; unmatched bases: 7. Germline-derived CDR1 and CDR2 are SGHRS and YFSETQ. This CDR3 has 16 residues. CDR3 sequence: CASSLAGTGGGDGYTF. The DNA for the CDR3 is TGCGCCAGCAGCTTGGCCGGGACAGGGGGGGGCGATGGCTACACCTTC.

This sequence joins TRBV6-1 and TRBJ2-7; 7 bases map to TRBD1. CDR3 size: 15 residues. V was pared by 5 bases and J by 0 bases, with 7 bases of the junction left unmatched. Germline V CDR1 and CDR2: MNHNS, SASEGT. The CDR3, as DNA: TGTGCCAGCAGTCGACAGGGCACGGGCTCCTACGAGCAGTACTTC. This codes for CASSRQGTGSYEQYF.

In nucleotides, the CDR3 is TGTGCCACTGGGGACAGTTACACCGGGGAGCTGTTTTTT. Translation: CATGDSYTGELFF. V usage is TRBV6-1 and J usage is TRBJ2-2, with 7 bases identical to TRBD1. The CDR3 runs 13 residues. V dropped 10 bases and J dropped 3; count of bases not matched to a gene: 5. The germline V gene has CDR1 MNHNS and CDR2 SASEGT.

The genes are TRBV19 and TRBJ1-2, with D uncertain. V lost 7 bases and J lost 8, with 8 bases in between. The germline CDR1 and CDR2 sequences are LNHDA and SQIVND (reference sequence). CDR3 length equals 10 residues. The CDR3 sequence: CASNENGYTF. The CDR3 DNA reads as TGTGCCAGTAACGAGAACGGCTACACCTTC.

This chain joins TRBV27 and TRBJ2-6; TRBD1 agrees at 9 bases. With V trimmed by 5 bases and J by 4 bases, 12 bases remained unmatched. The germline V gene encodes CDR1 MNHEY and CDR2 SMNVEV (reference sequence). The CDR3 is made up of 18 amino acids. The CDR3 loop is CASSRGQGLRLGANVLTF. The CDR3 DNA sequence: TGTGCCAGCAGTCGGGGACAGGGACTACGTCTGGGGGCCAACGTCCTGACTTTC.

CDR3 coding DNA: TGTGCCAGCAGCTTGGGGGGTACTACAGGGGGCGTTCAGCCCCAGCATTTT. Its translation: CASSLGGTTGGVQPQHF. The genes are TRBV5-4 and TRBJ1-5, with TRBD1 matching over 9 bases. The CDR3 has 17 residues. Germline CDR1 SGHNT, CDR2 YYREEE (reference sequence). V lost 0 bases, J lost 6 bases, and 10 bases stayed unmatched.

This rearrangement joins TRBV19 to TRBJ2-3, with D possibly being TRBD2 (5 bases). Germline lookup yields CDR1 LNHDA and CDR2 SQIVND (reference sequence). Deletions cut 6 bases from V and 0 bases from J, with 13 bases between. CDR3 length equals 15 residues. Here the CDR3 DNA reads TGTGCCAGTAGCACGCGACTAATAAGCACAGATACGCAGTATTTT. Amino acid sequence: CASSTRLISTDTQYF.

The CDR3 bases are TGTGCCAGCAGCTTGTCTTTAATCCGGGGCACTGAAGCTTTCTTT. Protein product: CASSLSLIRGTEAFF. The V gene is TRBV5-6, the J gene TRBJ1-1; D is undetermined. The CDR3 extends over 15 amino acids. V lost 1 base and J lost 4, with 14 bases in between. Germline values: CDR1 SGHDT, CDR2 YYEEEE.

The rearrangement joins TRBV21-1 to TRBJ2-2; TRBD1, the D gene given by the table, was not confirmed from the DNA. TRBV21-1 is flagged as a pseudogene. The CDR3 contains 17 residues. CDR3 nucleotides: TGTGCCAGCAGCAAATCCAGGGGGCAGGTAGGGGCCGGGGAGCTGTTTTTT. Amino acid sequence: CASSKSRGQVGAGELFF.

The CDR3 bases are TGTGCCACCAGCAGAACTAGCGGTCCCTCCTCCTACGAGCAGTACTTC. Amino acids: CATSRTSGPSSYEQYF. The chain uses TRBV15 and TRBJ2-7; TRBD2 aligns across 8 bases. V shed 2 bases and J 0 bases; nucleotides not matched to a gene: 6. This CDR3 is built from 16 residues. In germline, CDR1 is LNHNV, CDR2 YYDKDF (reference sequence).

V and J are TRBV7-2 and TRBJ2-1; TRBD2 agrees at 11 bases. In germline, CDR1 is SGHTA, CDR2 FQGNSA. The J segment lost 3 bases and the V segment lost 5 bases, leaving 9 bases of the junction unmatched. The CDR3 runs to 17 residues. CDR3 bases: TGTGCCAGCAGCCTGACCTTAGCGGGGGGGCGCTACAATGAGCAGTTCTTC. This gives the protein CASSLTLAGGRYNEQFF.

V usage is TRBV29-1 and J usage is TRBJ2-7, with TRBD1 matching 9 bases. CDR1 is SQVTM, CDR2 ANQGSEA, per germline. V was pared by 2 bases and J by 6 bases, with 8 bases of the junction left unmatched. The CDR3 runs 14 residues. CDR3 sequence: CSVESGGTGSEQYF. CDR3 bases: TGCAGCGTTGAATCAGGGGGGACAGGGAGCGAGCAGTACTTC.

This clone appeared a single time. This sequence joins TRBV21-1 and TRBJ1-2; the DNA was not used to check the table's D call, TRBD1. TRBV21-1 is given as a pseudogene. This CDR3 comprises 13 residues. CDR3 in DNA: TGTGCCAGCAGCCCTACAGGGGGGGACGGCTACACCTTC. This translates into CASSPTGGDGYTF.

V usage is TRBV7-2 and J usage is TRBJ1-2; D possibly corresponds to TRBD1 (5 bases). The length of the CDR3 is 13 residues. CDR1 and CDR2 from the germline V gene are SGHTA and FQGNSA. Trimming cost V 3 bases and J 2 bases, with 7 bases left between them. The CDR3 DNA follows: TGTGCCAGCAGCTTGCAGGGCAACTATGGCTACACCTTC. This codes for CASSLQGNYGYTF. Combining the CDR3 with reference TRBV7-2 and TRBJ1-2 gives the whole variable domain GAGVSQSPSNKVTEKGKDVELRCDPISGHTALYWYRQSLGQGLEFLIYFQGNSAPDKSGLPSDRFSAERTGGSVSTLTIQRTQQEDSAVYLCASSLQGNYGYTFGSGTRLTVV.

This chain links TRBV25-1 with TRBJ1-1; no reliable D call. Trimming took 4 bases from V and 0 from J, leaving 6 bases between them. Germline V CDR1 and CDR2: MGHDK, SYGVNS. This CDR3 comprises 13 residues. The CDR3 here is CASSGRLNTEAFF. The CDR3 region has the DNA TGTGCCAGCAGTGGCAGGCTGAACACTGAAGCTTTCTTT.

V gene TRBV5-6 combines with J gene TRBJ1-1; D might be TRBD1 (6 bases). CDR3 size: 18 residues. Trimming removed 1 base from V and 0 bases from J, with 19 bases in between. Looked up from germline, CDR1 is SGHDT and CDR2 is YYEEEE. The CDR3 DNA follows: TGTGCCAGCAGCTTGCGGCAGGGTAGGGGGACGATGAACACTGAAGCTTTCTTT. Translated, it gives CASSLRQGRGTMNTEAFF.